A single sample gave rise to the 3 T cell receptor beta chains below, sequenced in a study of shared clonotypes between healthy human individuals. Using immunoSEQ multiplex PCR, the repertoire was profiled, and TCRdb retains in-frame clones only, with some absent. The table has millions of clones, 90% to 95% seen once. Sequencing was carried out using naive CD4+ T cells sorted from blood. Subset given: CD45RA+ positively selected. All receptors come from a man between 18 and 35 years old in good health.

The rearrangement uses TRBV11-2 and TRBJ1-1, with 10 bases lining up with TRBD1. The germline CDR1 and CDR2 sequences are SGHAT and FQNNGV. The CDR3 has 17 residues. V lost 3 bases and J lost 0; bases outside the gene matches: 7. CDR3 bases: TGTGCCAGCAGCTTGACAGGGGGCAAGGAGATGAACACTGAAGCTTTCTTT. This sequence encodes CASSLTGGKEMNTEAFF.

The CDR3 here is CASSVAAGTGTDTQYF. CDR3 bases: TGTGCCAGCAGCGTAGCTGCCGGGACAGGCACAGATACGCAGTATTTT. The chain is built from TRBV9 and TRBJ2-3; 7 bases line up with TRBD1. CDR1 and CDR2 (germline): SGDLS, YYNGEE. J was trimmed by 1 base and V by 0 bases; bases with no gene match: 5. The CDR3 consists of 16 residues.

In DNA form, the CDR3 reads TGTGCCAGCTCACCAAGACAGGGACTAGGCGGTGAGCAGTTCTTC. It codes for CASSPRQGLGGEQFF. The chain links TRBV18 to TRBJ2-1; D might be TRBD2 (8 bases). V lost 2 bases, J lost 9 bases, and 17 bases lay in between. The CDR3 runs to 15 residues. Germline loops: CDR1 KGHSH, CDR2 LQKENI. Looking up the rest from reference TRBV18 and TRBJ2-1 gives the full variable domain: NAGVMQNPRHLVRRRGQEARLRCSPMKGHSHVYWYRQLPEEGLKFMVYLQKENIIDESGMPKERFSAEFPKEGPSILRIQQVVRGDSAAYFCASSPRQGLGGEQFFGPGTRLTVL.